Reported below is one T cell receptor beta chain. What it binds is not known. The data belong to a study of siplizumab effects on memory and regulatory T cells. The CDR3 is made up of 17 amino acids. CDR1 is MGHRA, CDR2 YSYEKL, per germline. V lost 3 bases, J lost 3 bases, and 17 bases lay in between. The assay was immunoSEQ multiplex PCR, and TCRdb's table has in-frame clones only and misses some. The repertoire holds over 45,000 clones, with approximately 97% as singletons. Findings of the study overall: It was not possible to assign a naive or memory phenotype to roughly 75-95% of proliferating CD4+ or CD8+ clones. Contribution to the alloresponse seemed major for naive T cells, which also seemed more diverse than memory cells. Proliferating siplizumab-culture Treg suppressive function went unconfirmed.

The specimen was naive CD8+ T cells sorted from blood. V usage is TRBV4-1 and J usage is TRBJ1-4; D possibly corresponds to TRBD1 (5 bases). The clonotype originates from a human donor in good health. The CDR3 DNA reads as TGCGCCAGCAGCCACTGGGGCTCGGCGGGATCTAATGAAAAACTGTTTTTT. Translated: CASSHWGSAGSNEKLFF.